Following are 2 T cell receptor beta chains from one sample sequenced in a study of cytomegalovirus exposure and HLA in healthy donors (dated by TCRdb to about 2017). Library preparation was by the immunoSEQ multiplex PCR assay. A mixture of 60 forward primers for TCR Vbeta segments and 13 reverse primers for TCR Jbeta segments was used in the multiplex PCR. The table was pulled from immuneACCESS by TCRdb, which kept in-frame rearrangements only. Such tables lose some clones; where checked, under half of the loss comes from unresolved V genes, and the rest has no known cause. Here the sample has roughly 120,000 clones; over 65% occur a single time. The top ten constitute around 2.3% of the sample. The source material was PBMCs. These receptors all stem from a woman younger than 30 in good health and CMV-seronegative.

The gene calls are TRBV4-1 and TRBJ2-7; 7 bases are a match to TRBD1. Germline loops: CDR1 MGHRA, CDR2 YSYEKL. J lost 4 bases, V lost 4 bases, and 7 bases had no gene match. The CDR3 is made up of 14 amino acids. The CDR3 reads CASSLGVQGYEQYF. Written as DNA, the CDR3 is TGCGCCAGCAGCCTCGGAGTACAGGGGTACGAGCAGTACTTC.

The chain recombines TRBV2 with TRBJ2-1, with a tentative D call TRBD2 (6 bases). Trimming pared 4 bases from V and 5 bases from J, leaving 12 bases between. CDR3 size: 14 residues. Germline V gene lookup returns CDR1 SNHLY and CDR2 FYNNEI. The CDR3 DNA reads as TGTGCCAGCAGTGGGCTAGGGAGGAACAATGAGCAGTTCTTC. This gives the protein CASSGLGRNNEQFF.